Below are 25 T cell receptor beta chains sequenced from a single sample in a study of CD8+ T cells in alopecia areata. As for treatment: oral pan-JAK inhibitor, 5-10 mg twice daily. As the sequencing template, cDNA was produced by extracting RNA and reverse transcribing it. The assay was immunoSEQ multiplex PCR, and TCRdb's table has in-frame clones only and misses some. The sample carries about 180,000 clones, approximately 55% recorded once. The sequences come from CD8+ T cells sorted from blood, collected at week 24, from a patient treated with tofacitinib. The source of these receptors is a human donor with alopecia areata.

The chain couples TRBV15 to TRBJ2-5; possibly TRBD1 or TRBD2 for D (7 bases each). The CDR3 length is 19 residues. The V end was cut by 5 bases, the J end by 5 bases, with 30 bases between. Germline V gives CDR1 LNHNV, CDR2 YYDKDF (reference sequence). CDR3 in DNA: TGTGCCACCAGCCCCGCAGGGAGCGGGACAGTATACCCGTCGGAGACCCAGTACTTC. It codes for CATSPAGSGTVYPSETQYF. Looking up the rest from reference TRBV15 and TRBJ2-5 gives the full variable domain: DAMVIQNPRYQVTQFGKPVTLSCSQTLNHNVMYWYQQKSSQAPKLLFHYYDKDFNNEADTPDNFQSRRPNTSFCFLDIRSPGLGDTAMYLCATSPAGSGTVYPSETQYFGPGTRLLVL.

The genes are TRBV5-1 and TRBJ2-7; D perhaps matches TRBD1 (5 bases). The germline V gene encodes CDR1 SGHRS and CDR2 YFSETQ. Trimming removed 4 bases from V and 6 bases from J, with 11 bases in between. The CDR3 consists of 12 residues. CDR3: CASSNQGTEQYF. The CDR3, as DNA: TGCGCCAGCAGCAATCAGGGAACCGAGCAGTACTTC.

This clone was seen a few times. This chain uses TRBV27 with TRBJ2-7; D may be TRBD1 (5 bases). The CDR3 totals 16 residues. Germline-derived CDR1 and CDR2 are MNHEY and SMNVEV (reference sequence). V shed 4 bases and J shed 4 bases, with 20 bases lying between them. CDR3 amino acids: CASSSSRGYLVYEQYF. The CDR3 nucleotides are TGTGCCAGCAGTTCTTCAAGGGGTTACCTGGTGTACGAGCAGTACTTC.

DNA for the CDR3: TGCGCCAGCAGCTTTGGGGGTATGGAGACCCAGTACTTC. Translated, it gives CASSFGGMETQYF. V gene TRBV5-1 combines with J gene TRBJ2-5; D may correspond to TRBD1 or TRBD2 (5 bases each). The CDR3 is 13 amino acids. The germline V gene has CDR1 SGHRS and CDR2 YFSETQ. The V and J ends lost 2 bases and 5 bases respectively, with 10 bases between them.

The chain combines TRBV27 with TRBJ2-3, with unresolved D. Germline V gene lookup returns CDR1 MNHEY and CDR2 SMNVEV (reference sequence). This CDR3 is built from 14 residues. Trimming took 3 bases from V and 4 from J, leaving 11 bases between them. The CDR3 protein is CASSLTQGPDTQYF. CDR3 in DNA: TGTGCCAGCAGTTTGACCCAAGGACCAGATACGCAGTATTTT.

This chain connects TRBV2 to TRBJ2-2, with 8 bases aligning to TRBD1. The CDR3 is 16 amino acids. With 7 bases clipped from V and 7 bases from J, the junction kept 14 bases outside the gene matches. Per the germline V gene, CDR1 is SNHLY and CDR2 is FYNNEI. The CDR3 DNA sequence: TGTGCCAGCACGGAGGAGGGCAGGGGGCTTAGCGGGGAGCTGTTTTTT. Its translation: CASTEEGRGLSGELFF. The full variable domain, with the rest looked up from reference TRBV2 and TRBJ2-2, is EPEVTQTPSHQVTQMGQEVILRCVPISNHLYFYWYRQILGQKVEFLVSFYNNEISEKSEIFDDQFSVERPDGSNFTLKIRSTKLEDSAMYFCASTEEGRGLSGELFFGEGSRLTVL.

The chain joins TRBV7-9 to TRBJ1-2, with D possibly being TRBD1 (5 bases). The V gene lost 9 bases and the J gene lost 7 bases, with 9 bases spanning the gap. This CDR3 is 10 amino acids long. CDR1 SEHNR and CDR2 FQNEAQ come from the germline V gene (reference sequence). The CDR3 sequence is CASGTVGYTF. CDR3 nucleotide sequence: TGTGCCAGTGGGACTGTTGGCTACACCTTC.

This chain links TRBV27 with TRBJ1-5; D gene ambiguous. CDR3 length equals 13 residues. Germline CDR1 MNHEY, CDR2 SMNVEV (reference sequence). The ends were cut back, 4 bases at V and 4 bases at J, with 8 bases in the middle. CDR3: CASSWAGNQPQHF. Written as DNA, the CDR3 is TGTGCCAGCAGTTGGGCCGGGAATCAGCCCCAGCATTTT.

This clone was counted between two and nine times. The chain links TRBV4-2 to TRBJ2-1; 8 bases line up with TRBD2. Germline V lookup: CDR1 LGHNA, CDR2 YNFKEQ. The CDR3 extends over 15 amino acids. The V segment lost 4 bases and the J segment 5 bases; nucleotides outside the gene matches: 7. CDR3 residues: CASSPIAGPNNEQFF. CDR3 in DNA: TGTGCCAGCAGCCCGATAGCGGGGCCTAACAATGAGCAGTTCTTC.

The chain employs TRBV10-2 and TRBJ2-3, with D possibly being TRBD2 (5 bases). Trimming took 4 bases from V and 1 from J, leaving 15 bases between them. Germline assignment: CDR1 WSHSY and CDR2 SAAADI. The CDR3 extends over 16 amino acids. CDR3: CASSVMASSRTDTQYF. The CDR3 DNA is TGCGCCAGCAGTGTTATGGCTAGCAGTCGCACAGATACGCAGTATTTT.

The V gene is TRBV2, the J gene TRBJ2-5, with TRBD1 identical over 7 bases. Germline-derived CDR1 and CDR2 are SNHLY and FYNNEI. There are 15 residues in the CDR3. The J segment lost 1 base and the V segment lost 0 bases, leaving 2 bases of the junction unmatched. For the CDR3, the DNA is TGTGCCAGCAGTGAAGCGGGACAGCTCCAAGAGACCCAGTACTTC. Its protein is CASSEAGQLQETQYF.

The gene calls are TRBV9 and TRBJ2-2; D perhaps matches TRBD1 (5 bases). The germline V and J ends were trimmed by 4 bases and 1 base, with 14 bases remaining between them. CDR3 length equals 16 residues. Germline assignment: CDR1 SGDLS and CDR2 YYNGEE. CDR3: CASSPRTPQNTGELFF. The CDR3 coding sequence is TGTGCCAGCAGCCCCAGGACACCTCAGAACACCGGGGAGCTGTTTTTT.

The V and J genes are TRBV27 and TRBJ2-5; tentatively, D is TRBD1 or TRBD2 (6 bases each). The J call may be in error: the DNA end matches TRBJ2-7 better. Germline CDR1 is MNHEY and CDR2 is SMNVEV (reference sequence). This CDR3 spans 13 amino acids. This CDR3 is CASSGQGRYEQYF. CDR3 nucleotides: TGTGCCAGCAGTGGGCAGGGGAGGTACGAGCAGTACTTC.

This sequence joins TRBV10-2 and TRBJ1-2, with 8 bases matching TRBD1. Trimming took 4 bases from V and 8 from J; bases not matched to a gene: 3. The CDR3 length is 12 residues. CDR1 is WSHSY and CDR2 is SAAADI in the germline V gene. The CDR3 reads CASSGQGNGYTF. CDR3 nucleotides: TGCGCCAGCAGTGGACAGGGGAACGGCTACACCTTC.

This clone showed up just once. V usage is TRBV10-2 and J usage is TRBJ1-2; no reliable D call. CDR1 is WSHSY and CDR2 is SAAADI in the germline V gene. Trimming took 2 bases from V and 8 from J, leaving 9 bases between them. The CDR3 spans 12 residues. CDR3 DNA: TGCGCCAGCAGTGAGGATTTCTGGGGCTACACCTTC. This encodes CASSEDFWGYTF.

This chain uses TRBV4-3 with TRBJ2-2; D may match TRBD1 or TRBD2 (6 bases each). The length of the CDR3 is 14 residues. V shed 6 bases and J shed 4 bases, with 12 bases lying between them. The V gene's germline CDR1 is LGHNA and CDR2 YSLEER. The CDR3 DNA follows: TGCGCCAGCAGACGGGGGCGCGGCACCGGGGAGCTGTTTTTT. Translating it yields CASRRGRGTGELFF.

This clone was counted a few times. The CDR3 region is CAWSEGAGDGYTF. DNA for the CDR3: TGTGCCTGGAGTGAGGGGGCTGGAGACGGCTACACCTTC. The chain employs TRBV30 and TRBJ1-2, with 7 bases fitting TRBD1. CDR1 and CDR2 (germline): GTSNPN, SVGIG (reference sequence). Trimming took 1 base from V and 8 from J; bases not matched to a gene: 7. This CDR3 spans 13 amino acids.

This chain uses TRBV10-2 with TRBJ2-3; 7 nucleotides align to TRBD2. J was trimmed by 3 bases and V by 4 bases; bases with no gene match: 1. The CDR3 contains 13 residues. From germline, CDR1 is WSHSY and CDR2 SAAADI. CDR3 sequence (DNA): TGCGCCAGCAGTGTGGGACTAACAGATACGCAGTATTTT. Translating it yields CASSVGLTDTQYF.

The sample holds a few counts of this clone. The V and J genes are TRBV29-1 and TRBJ1-1; 7 positions match TRBD1. This CDR3 contains 12 residues. The germline V gene has CDR1 SQVTM and CDR2 ANQGSEA. V lost 4 bases, J lost 3 bases, and 2 bases stayed unmatched. The CDR3 here is CSVGTGHTEAFF. CDR3 sequence (DNA): TGCAGCGTTGGGACAGGACACACTGAAGCTTTCTTT.

The chain has TRBV4-3 and TRBJ2-7, with TRBD1 matching over 10 bases. This CDR3 is built from 15 residues. V lost 0 bases, J lost 7 bases, and 6 bases stayed unmatched. Germline lookup yields CDR1 LGHNA and CDR2 YSLEER. CDR3 nucleotides: TGCGCCAGCAGCCAAGATGAGGGACAGGGGAGGGAGCAGTACTTC. As protein: CASSQDEGQGREQYF.

The chain employs TRBV4-1 and TRBJ1-2; D remains ambiguous. The CDR3 loop spans 12 amino acids. V dropped 0 bases and J dropped 8 bases, with 7 bases sitting between them. Germline CDR1 and CDR2: MGHRA and YSYEKL. CDR3: CASSQDLRGYTF. CDR3 sequence (DNA): TGCGCCAGCAGCCAAGACTTAAGGGGCTACACCTTC.

This clone came up a few times. The chain joins TRBV27 to TRBJ2-7; perhaps TRBD2 as D (6 bases). Germline V gene sequence: CDR1 MNHEY, CDR2 SMNVEV (reference sequence). V was clipped by 4 bases and J by 5 bases, with 12 bases between them. The CDR3 is 13 residues long. The CDR3 sequence: CASSSYPGDEQYF. The CDR3 coding sequence is TGTGCCAGCAGTTCTTATCCGGGGGACGAGCAGTACTTC.

This clone was observed a few times. The chain uses TRBV4-3 and TRBJ1-4, with D unresolved. The germline V and J ends were trimmed by 4 bases and 7 bases, with 10 bases remaining between them. Germline lookup yields CDR1 LGHNA and CDR2 YSLEER. The CDR3 loop spans 13 amino acids. The CDR3 DNA reads TGCGCCAGCAGCCTTGGAAGGACTGAAAAACTGTTTTTT. This codes for CASSLGRTEKLFF.

The chain recombines TRBV29-1 with TRBJ1-1, with 7 bases matching TRBD1. Per germline, CDR1 SQVTM and CDR2 ANQGSEA. The CDR3 runs 14 residues. After removal of 7 bases from V and 3 bases from J, the junction contained 11 bases not matched to a gene. The CDR3: CSALRGEGDTEAFF. For the CDR3, the DNA is TGCAGCGCTCTCAGGGGGGAAGGGGACACTGAAGCTTTCTTT.

This clone was observed a few times. This rearrangement joins TRBV6-5 to TRBJ2-4, with D possibly being TRBD1 (6 bases). The CDR3 has 16 residues. Deletions cut 6 bases from V and 1 base from J, with 16 bases between. CDR1 MNHEY and CDR2 SVGAGI come from the germline V gene. The CDR3 DNA sequence: TGTGCCAGCAGCTACGAACAGGGATCCGCCAAAAACATTCAGTACTTC. Amino acids: CASSYEQGSAKNIQYF.